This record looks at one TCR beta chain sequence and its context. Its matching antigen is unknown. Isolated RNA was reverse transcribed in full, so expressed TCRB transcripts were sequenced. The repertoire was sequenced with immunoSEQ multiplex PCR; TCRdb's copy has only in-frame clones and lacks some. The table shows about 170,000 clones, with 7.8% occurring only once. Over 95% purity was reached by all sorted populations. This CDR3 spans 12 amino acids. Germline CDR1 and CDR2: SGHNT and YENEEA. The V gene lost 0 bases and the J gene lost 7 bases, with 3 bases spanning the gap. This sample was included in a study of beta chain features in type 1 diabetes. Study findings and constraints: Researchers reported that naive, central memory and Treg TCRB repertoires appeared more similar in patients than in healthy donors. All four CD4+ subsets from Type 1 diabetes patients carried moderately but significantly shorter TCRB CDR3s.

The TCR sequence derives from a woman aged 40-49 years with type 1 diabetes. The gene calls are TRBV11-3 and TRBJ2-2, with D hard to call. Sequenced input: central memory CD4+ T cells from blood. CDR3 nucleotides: TGTGCCAGCAGCTTAGACGGCGGGGAGCTGTTTTTT. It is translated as CASSLDGGELFF.